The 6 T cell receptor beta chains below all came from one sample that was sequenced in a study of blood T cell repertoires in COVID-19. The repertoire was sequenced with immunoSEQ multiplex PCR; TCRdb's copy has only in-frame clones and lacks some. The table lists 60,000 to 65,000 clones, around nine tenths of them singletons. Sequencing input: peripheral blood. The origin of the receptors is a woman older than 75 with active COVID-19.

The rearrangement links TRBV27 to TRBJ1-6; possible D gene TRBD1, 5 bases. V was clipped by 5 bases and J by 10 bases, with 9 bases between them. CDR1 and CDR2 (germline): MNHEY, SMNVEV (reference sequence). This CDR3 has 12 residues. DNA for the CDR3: TGTGCCAGCAGTCTGGGGGGATCACCCCTCCACTTT. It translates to CASSLGGSPLHF.

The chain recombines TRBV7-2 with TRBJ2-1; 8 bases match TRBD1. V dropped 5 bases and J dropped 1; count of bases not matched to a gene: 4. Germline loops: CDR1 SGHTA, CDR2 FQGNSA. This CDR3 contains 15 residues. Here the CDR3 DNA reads TGTGCCAGCAGCGCCGACAGGGGATCCTACAATGAGCAGTTCTTC. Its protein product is CASSADRGSYNEQFF.

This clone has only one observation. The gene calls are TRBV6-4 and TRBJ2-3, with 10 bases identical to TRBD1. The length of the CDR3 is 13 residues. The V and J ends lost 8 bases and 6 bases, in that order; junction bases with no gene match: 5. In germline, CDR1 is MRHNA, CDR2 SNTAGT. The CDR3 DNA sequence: TGTGCCAGCGGGACAGGGGTGGTGGATACGCAGTATTTT. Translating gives CASGTGVVDTQYF.

The CDR3 spells CATSRGLAHTDTQYF. In nucleotides, the CDR3 is TGTGCCACCAGCAGGGGACTAGCACACACAGATACGCAGTATTTT. The gene calls are TRBV15 and TRBJ2-3, with 9 nucleotides matching TRBD2. The CDR3 has 15 amino acids. V was clipped by 3 bases and J by 2 bases; unmatched bases: 3. Germline assignment: CDR1 LNHNV and CDR2 YYDKDF (reference sequence).

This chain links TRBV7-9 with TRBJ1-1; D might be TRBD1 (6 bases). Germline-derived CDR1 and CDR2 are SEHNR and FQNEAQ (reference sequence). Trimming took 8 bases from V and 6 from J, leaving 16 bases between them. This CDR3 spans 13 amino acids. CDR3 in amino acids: CASSGTIGSEAFF. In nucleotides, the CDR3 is TGTGCCAGCTCCGGGACAATCGGCTCTGAAGCTTTCTTT.

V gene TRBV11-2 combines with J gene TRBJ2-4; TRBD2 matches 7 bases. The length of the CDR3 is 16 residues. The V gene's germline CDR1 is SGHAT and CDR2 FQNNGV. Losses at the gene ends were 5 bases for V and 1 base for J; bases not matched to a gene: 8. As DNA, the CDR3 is TGTGCCAGCAGCCCCGGACTAGTCTTGGCCAAAAACATTCAGTACTTC. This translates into CASSPGLVLAKNIQYF.